This T cell receptor beta chain derives from a study of Ad26.COV2.S vaccination and SARS-CoV-2 variants. Study information: The donor was enrolled in the Ad26.COV2.S arm of the COV1001 trial. Once, or twice with 56 days between doses, Ad26.COV2.S was given intramuscularly. Study findings and constraints: In TCR breadth and depth analyses, total T cell responses may have been underestimated.

Germline V gene data show CDR1 as SEHNR and CDR2 as FQNEAQ (reference sequence). CDR3 length: 11 amino acids. V trimming: 8 bases; J trimming: 6 bases; junction bases outside the gene matches: 0. To note about this clone: What it binds is unknown.

Measured with immunoSEQ multiplex PCR; TCRdb has only the in-frame clones, and not every one. The repertoire consists of some 400,000 clones, with about 89% occurring once and the leading ten covering under 2%. Noted treatment: around 19 received Ad26.COV2.S at low or high dose, single or two shots; about 5 received placebo; per-sample allocation not given. Samples were taken on day 63 after the first vaccine or placebo injection. Within Boston, the person who donated was an adult of 18-55 years. This sequence joins TRBV7-9 and TRBJ1-2, with 10 bases identical to TRBD1. This sequence originates from a person aged 18-65 years who received the Ad26.COV2.S COVID-19 vaccine or a placebo. The sequencing here drew on peripheral blood, taken in a trial of Ad26.COV2.S vaccine versus placebo. CDR3 nucleotide sequence: TGTGCCAGCGGGACAGGGGATGGCTACACCTTC. Translated: CASGTGDGYTF.